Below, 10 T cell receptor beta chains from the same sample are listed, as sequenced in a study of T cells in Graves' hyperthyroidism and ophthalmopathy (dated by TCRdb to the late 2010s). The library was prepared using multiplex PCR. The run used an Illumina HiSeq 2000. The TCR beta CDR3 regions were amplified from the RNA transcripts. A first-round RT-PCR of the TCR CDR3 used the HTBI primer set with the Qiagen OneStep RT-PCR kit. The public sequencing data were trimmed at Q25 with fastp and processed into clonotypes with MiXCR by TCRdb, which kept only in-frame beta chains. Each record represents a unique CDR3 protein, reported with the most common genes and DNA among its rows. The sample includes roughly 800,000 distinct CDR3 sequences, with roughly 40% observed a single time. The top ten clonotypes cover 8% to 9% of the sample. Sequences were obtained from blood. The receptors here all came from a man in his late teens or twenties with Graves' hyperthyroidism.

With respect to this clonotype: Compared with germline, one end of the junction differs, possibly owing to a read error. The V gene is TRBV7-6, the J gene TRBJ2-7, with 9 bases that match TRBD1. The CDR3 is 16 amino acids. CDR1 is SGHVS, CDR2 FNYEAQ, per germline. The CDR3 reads CASGLDAGTGHYEQYF. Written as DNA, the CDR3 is TGTGCCAGCGGCTTAGATGCCGGGACAGGGCACTACGAGCAGTACTTC.

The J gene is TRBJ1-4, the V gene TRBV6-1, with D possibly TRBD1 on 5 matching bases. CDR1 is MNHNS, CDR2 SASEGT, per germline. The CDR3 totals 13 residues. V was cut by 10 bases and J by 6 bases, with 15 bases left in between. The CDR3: CATHEGEDEKLFF. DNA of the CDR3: TGTGCCACCCATGAAGGGGAGGATGAAAAACTGTTTTTT.

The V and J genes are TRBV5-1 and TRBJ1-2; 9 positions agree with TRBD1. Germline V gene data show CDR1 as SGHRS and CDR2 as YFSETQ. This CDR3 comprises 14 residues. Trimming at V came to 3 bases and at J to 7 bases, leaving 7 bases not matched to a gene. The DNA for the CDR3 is TGCGCCAGCAGCTCCCGGACAGGGGCAGTTGGCTACACCTTC. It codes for CASSSRTGAVGYTF.

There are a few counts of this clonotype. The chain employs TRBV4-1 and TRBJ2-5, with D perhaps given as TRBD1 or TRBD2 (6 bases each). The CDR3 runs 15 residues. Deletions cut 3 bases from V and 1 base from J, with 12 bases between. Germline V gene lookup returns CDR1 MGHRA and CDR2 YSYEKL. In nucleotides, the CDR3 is TGCGCCAGCAGCCAGGGCGGGACAACCCAAGAGACCCAGTACTTC. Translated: CASSQGGTTQETQYF.

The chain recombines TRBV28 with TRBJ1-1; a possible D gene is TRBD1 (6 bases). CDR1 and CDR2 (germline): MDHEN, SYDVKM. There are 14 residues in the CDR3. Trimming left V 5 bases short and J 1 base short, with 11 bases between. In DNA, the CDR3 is TGTGCCAGCAGTCCTCAGGACAGGAACACTGAAGCTTTCTTT. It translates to CASSPQDRNTEAFF.

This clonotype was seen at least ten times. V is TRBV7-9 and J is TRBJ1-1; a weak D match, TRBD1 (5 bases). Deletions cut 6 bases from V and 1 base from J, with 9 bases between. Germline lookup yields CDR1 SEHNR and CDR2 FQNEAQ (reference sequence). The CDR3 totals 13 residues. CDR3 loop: CASRAGQNTEAFF. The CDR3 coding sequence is TGTGCCAGCAGGGCAGGGCAGAACACTGAAGCTTTCTTT. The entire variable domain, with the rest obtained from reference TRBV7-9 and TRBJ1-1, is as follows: DTGVSQNPRHKITKRGQNVTFRCDPISEHNRLYWYRQTLGQGPEFLTYFQNEAQLEKSRLLSDRFSAERPKGSFSTLEIQRTEQGDSAMYLCASRAGQNTEAFFGQGTRLTVV.

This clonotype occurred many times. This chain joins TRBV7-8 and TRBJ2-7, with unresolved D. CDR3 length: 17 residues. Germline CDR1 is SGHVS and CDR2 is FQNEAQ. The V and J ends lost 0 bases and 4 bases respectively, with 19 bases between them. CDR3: CASSLAVDLLRSYEQYF. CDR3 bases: TGTGCCAGCAGCTTAGCGGTCGATCTCCTCAGATCTTACGAGCAGTACTTC.

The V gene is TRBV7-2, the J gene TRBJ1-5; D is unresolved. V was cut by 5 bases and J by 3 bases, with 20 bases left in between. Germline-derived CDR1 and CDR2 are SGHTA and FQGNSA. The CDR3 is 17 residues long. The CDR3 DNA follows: TGTGCCAGCAGCCGACCCACCACCGTTAGGCTCAATCAGCCCCAGCATTTT. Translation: CASSRPTTVRLNQPQHF. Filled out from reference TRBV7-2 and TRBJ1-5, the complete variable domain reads GAGVSQSPSNKVTEKGKDVELRCDPISGHTALYWYRQSLGQGLEFLIYFQGNSAPDKSGLPSDRFSAERTGGSVSTLTIQRTQQEDSAVYLCASSRPTTVRLNQPQHFGDGTRLSIL.

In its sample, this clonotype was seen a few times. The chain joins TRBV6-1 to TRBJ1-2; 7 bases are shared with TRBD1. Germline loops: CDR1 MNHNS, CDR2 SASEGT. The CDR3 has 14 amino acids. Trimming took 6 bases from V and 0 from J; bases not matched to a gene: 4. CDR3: CASRQTGSNYGYTF. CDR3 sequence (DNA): TGTGCCAGCAGGCAGACAGGGTCTAACTATGGCTACACCTTC.

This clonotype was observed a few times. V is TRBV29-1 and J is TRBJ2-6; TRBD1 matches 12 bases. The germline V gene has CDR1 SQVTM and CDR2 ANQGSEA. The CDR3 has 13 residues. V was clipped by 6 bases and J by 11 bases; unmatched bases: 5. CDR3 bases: TGCAGCGTGGGGGACAGGGGGCCCTACGTCCTGACTTTC. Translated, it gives CSVGDRGPYVLTF.